This T cell receptor (beta chain) is from a study of beta chain features in type 1 diabetes. This clone has more than one count but fewer than ten. Its antigen is unidentified. Germline V lookup: CDR1 LGHNA, CDR2 YNFKEQ. CDR3 length: 14 amino acids. V lost 0 bases and J lost 5, with 9 bases in between. Findings and limits, study-wide: Across patients, naive, central memory and Treg TCRB repertoires exhibited apparently greater similarity than was observed across healthy donors. More deletions and fewer insertions at VDJ junctions were found in patients with type 1 diabetes.

Purity exceeded 95% in all sorted populations. The sequenced template was cDNA made from the entire isolated RNA. Clones were sequenced by immunoSEQ multiplex PCR, and TCRdb holds only the in-frame ones, with some missing. The repertoire consists of 250,000 to 300,000 clones, with approximately 8% occurring once and the leading ten covering more than 0.8%. The sequencing sample was made of central memory CD4+ T cells from blood. This receptor was taken from a woman aged 18 to 35 in good health. The V gene is TRBV4-2, the J gene TRBJ2-3; D perhaps matches TRBD2 (5 bases). Here the CDR3 DNA reads TGTGCCAGCAGCCAAGATCGGAGGAAAGATACGCAGTATTTT. It translates to CASSQDRRKDTQYF.